Shown below are 26 T cell receptor beta chains from a single sample sequenced in a study of regulatory T cells in long-lasting Graves disease. Construction of TCR beta libraries relied on iRepertoire HTBI primers and on Arm-PCR targeting CDR3 regions. TCRdb recomputed calls from the multiplex PCR reads with MiXCR, one row per CDR3 protein. The sample records approximately 490,000 distinct CDR3 sequences, 15% to 20% being singletons. Time point: newly diagnosed GD, antithyroid drugs for less than 3 months. The TCR library used RNA extracted from PBMCs. These data are also associated with another study on T cells in Graves' hyperthyroidism and ophthalmopathy.

The sample here was peripheral blood mononuclear cells (PBMCs), taken at new diagnosis, from a patient treated with antithyroid drugs. The receptors shown here come from a man in his forties with Graves disease.

This clonotype was picked up many times. The chain has TRBV30 and TRBJ1-4; weak D call: TRBD1 (5 bases). CDR3 size: 13 residues. V lost 3 bases and J lost 8, with 13 bases in between. Looked up from germline, CDR1 is GTSNPN and CDR2 is SVGIG (reference sequence). The CDR3 nucleotides are TGTGCCTGGAGCGGTGGCACAGGCGAAAAACTGTTTTTT. Encoded protein: CAWSGGTGEKLFF.

This clonotype turned up a few times. This sequence joins TRBV5-1 and TRBJ1-1, with D perhaps TRBD1 (6 bases). Trimming left V 1 base short and J 7 bases short, with 17 bases between. This CDR3 has 15 amino acids. Germline assignment: CDR1 SGHRS and CDR2 YFSETQ. This CDR3 reads CASSLNRAERDEAFF. The DNA of the CDR3 is TGCGCCAGCAGCTTGAACAGGGCGGAGAGAGATGAAGCTTTCTTT.

This clonotype appeared many times. DNA for the CDR3: TGTGCCATCAGGGTGGCTAGCGGGAGCTCTTGGAATGAGCAGTTCTTC. Translation gives CAIRVASGSSWNEQFF. The chain couples TRBV10-3 to TRBJ2-1; 10 bases line up with TRBD2. Germline-derived CDR1 and CDR2 are ENHRY and SYGVKD. This CDR3 has 16 residues. Trimming removed 6 bases from V and 7 bases from J; junction bases left unmatched: 12.

This clonotype was counted many times. CDR3 residues: CASSLAGGPHEQYF. The CDR3 DNA is TGTGCCAGCAGCTTAGCGGGAGGGCCCCACGAGCAGTACTTC. The V call is TRBV7-2, the J call TRBJ2-7; TRBD2 aligns across 7 bases. The CDR3 is made up of 14 amino acids. CDR1 and CDR2 from the germline V gene are SGHTA and FQGNSA. With 0 bases clipped from V and 5 bases from J, the junction kept 4 bases outside the gene matches. The entire variable domain, with the rest obtained from reference TRBV7-2 and TRBJ2-7, is as follows: GAGVSQSPSNKVTEKGKDVELRCDPISGHTALYWYRQSLGQGLEFLIYFQGNSAPDKSGLPSDRFSAERTGGSVSTLTIQRTQQEDSAVYLCASSLAGGPHEQYFGPGTRLTVT.

The genes are TRBV2 and TRBJ1-2, with 7 bases that match TRBD1. The CDR3 runs to 15 residues. V gave up 3 bases and J gave up 2 bases; unmatched junction bases: 6. The germline V gene encodes CDR1 SNHLY and CDR2 FYNNEI. As DNA, the CDR3 is TGTGCCAGCAGTGAGACGGGACAGAGCAACTATGGCTACACCTTC. It specifies CASSETGQSNYGYTF.

This clonotype was picked up many times. The chain carries TRBV30 and TRBJ2-1; D is perhaps TRBD2 (6 bases). V lost 0 bases to trimming and J lost 6 bases, with 21 bases between them. There are 17 residues in the CDR3. The germline V gene encodes CDR1 GTSNPN and CDR2 SVGIG (reference sequence). The CDR3 reads CAWSVRLLASDRNEQFF. CDR3 coding DNA: TGTGCCTGGAGTGTACGGTTGCTAGCGTCAGACCGCAATGAGCAGTTCTTC.

V usage is TRBV27 and J usage is TRBJ2-7; 7 bases fit TRBD1. The length of the CDR3 is 14 residues. V was pared by 10 bases and J by 4 bases, with 13 bases of the junction left unmatched. Germline V gene lookup returns CDR1 MNHEY and CDR2 SMNVEV (reference sequence). The CDR3 nucleotides are TGTGCCAACAGGGGACCGGGTTCAATTTACGAGCAGTACTTC. It is translated as CANRGPGSIYEQYF.

This clonotype has at least ten counts. The chain uses TRBV27 and TRBJ2-1; possibly TRBD1 for D (6 bases). Trimming stripped 5 bases from V and 11 bases from J, with 13 bases between. The CDR3 has 12 residues. Germline values: CDR1 MNHEY, CDR2 SMNVEV (reference sequence). The CDR3 nucleotides read TGTGCCAGCAGTCCCCACACAGGGAAGCAGTTCTTC. Its translation: CASSPHTGKQFF.

Many counts were recorded for this clonotype. The chain has TRBV28 and TRBJ2-2; D assignment may be TRBD1 or TRBD2 (6 bases each). The CDR3 consists of 17 residues. V was shortened by 3 bases and J by 0 bases, with 14 bases between the two germline ends. The germline V gene has CDR1 MDHEN and CDR2 SYDVKM. For the CDR3, the DNA is TGTGCCAGCAGTTTTAGGGGGGTAGCGGCGAACACCGGGGAGCTGTTTTTT. It specifies CASSFRGVAANTGELFF.

This clonotype was seen many times. The V gene is TRBV12-3 or TRBV12-4, the J gene TRBJ2-7, with 10 bases lining up with TRBD2. This CDR3 region has 17 residues. V lost 6 bases, J lost 2 bases, and 13 bases stayed unmatched. The CDR3 here is CASSARTSGSKAYEQYF. The CDR3 DNA reads as TGTGCCAGCAGCGCTAGGACTAGCGGTTCCAAAGCCTACGAGCAGTACTTC.

The sample holds many counts of this clonotype. J is TRBJ2-5 and V is TRBV18, with TRBD2 matching 7 bases. The junction had 7 bases not matched to a gene; V was cut back by 8 bases and J by 4 bases. The CDR3 totals 13 residues. CDR1 is KGHSH, CDR2 LQKENI, per germline. For the CDR3, the DNA is TGTGCCAGCGCAAAAGCGGGACTAGAGACCCAGTACTTC. Protein product: CASAKAGLETQYF.

Many counts were recorded for this clonotype. The chain is built from TRBV13 and TRBJ1-1, with D perhaps matching TRBD1 (5 bases). The CDR3 is 11 residues long. Germline lookup yields CDR1 PRHDT and CDR2 FYEKMQ (reference sequence). Trimming stripped 5 bases from V and 10 bases from J, with 11 bases between. Here the CDR3 DNA reads TGTGCCAGCAGCGCCGGGACGGGAGCTTTCTTT. This sequence encodes CASSAGTGAFF.

The sample holds many counts of this clonotype. This chain links TRBV3-1 with TRBJ1-2; maybe TRBD1 (6 bases). The length of the CDR3 is 15 residues. The V gene's germline CDR1 is LGHDT and CDR2 YNNKEL (reference sequence). Trimming pared 2 bases from V and 8 bases from J, leaving 18 bases between. The CDR3 here is CASSQPEGGARGYTF. The CDR3 region has the DNA TGTGCCAGCAGCCAACCCGAGGGGGGGGCGCGCGGCTACACCTTC.

This clonotype was counted at least ten times. The chain carries TRBV30 and TRBJ2-3, with 15 positions matching TRBD2. With V trimmed by 2 bases and J by 3 bases, 6 bases remained unmatched. Germline-derived CDR1 and CDR2 are GTSNPN and SVGIG (reference sequence). The CDR3 length is 17 residues. In nucleotides, the CDR3 is TGTGCCTGGAGTCACCCGGGACTAGCGGGAGGTACAGATACGCAGTATTTT. Translation gives CAWSHPGLAGGTDTQYF.

This clonotype was counted ten times or more. The chain recombines TRBV30 with TRBJ2-7; D might be TRBD1 or TRBD2, each matching 6 bases. The V end lost 8 bases, the J end lost 2 bases, and 19 bases lay between the germline ends. This CDR3 is 14 amino acids long. Germline values: CDR1 GTSNPN, CDR2 SVGIG (reference sequence). This chain's CDR3 is CAGLAGHQAYEQYF. For the CDR3, the DNA is TGTGCCGGGCTGGCGGGACACCAAGCCTACGAGCAGTACTTC.

The V call is TRBV5-1, the J call TRBJ2-1, with 9 bases identical to TRBD2. The trim removed 4 bases at V and 2 bases at J, leaving 4 bases unmatched. Germline CDR1 is SGHRS and CDR2 is YFSETQ. The CDR3 contains 15 residues. The CDR3 sequence is CASSPASGAYNEQFF. The CDR3 DNA reads as TGCGCCAGCAGCCCTGCTAGCGGGGCCTACAATGAGCAGTTCTTC.

This clonotype was picked up a small number of times. This chain connects TRBV5-1 to TRBJ2-7; possible D gene TRBD2, 7 bases. V was shortened by 6 bases and J by 2 bases, with 15 bases between the two germline ends. CDR3 size: 14 residues. CDR1 is SGHRS and CDR2 is YFSETQ in the germline V gene. CDR3: CASTVGGGTYEQYF. The CDR3, as DNA: TGCGCCAGCACCGTGGGAGGGGGAACCTACGAGCAGTACTTC.

As concerns this clonotype: A much larger clone lies one base from this, so it may be a read error. This sequence joins TRBV6-1 and TRBJ2-7; 9 bases fit TRBD2. Trimming cost V 11 bases and J 7 bases; bases outside gene matches: 12. The germline V gene encodes CDR1 MNHNS and CDR2 SASEGT. This CDR3 has 13 residues. CDR3: CAGGTSMYNEQYF. The CDR3 DNA sequence: TGTGCCGGGGGGACTAGCATGTACAATGAGCAGTACTTC.

In this sample, this clonotype turned up a few times. V is TRBV10-3 and J is TRBJ2-1; no definite D call. Germline CDR1 reads ENHRY; CDR2 reads SYGVKD. Trimming shortened V by 1 base and J by 4 bases, and 2 bases separated the two germline ends. The CDR3 sequence is 12 residues long. CDR3: CAISELYNEQFF. The CDR3 region has the DNA TGTGCCATCAGTGAGTTATACAATGAGCAGTTCTTC.

This clonotype occurred many times. The rearrangement uses TRBV30 and TRBJ2-3; 7 bases align to TRBD1. The J call is doubtful: the DNA matches TRBJ2-7 better. The V gene's germline CDR1 is GTSNPN and CDR2 SVGIG (reference sequence). The CDR3 loop spans 12 amino acids. In DNA form, the CDR3 reads TGTGCCTGGAGGGACAGGTACCACGAGCAGTACTTC. Its protein is CAWRDRYHEQYF.

This clonotype was counted at least ten times. The chain carries TRBV5-5 and TRBJ2-1; TRBD2 is a possible D gene (6 bases). The V end lost 4 bases, the J end lost 5 bases, and 19 bases lay between the germline ends. The CDR3 length is 16 residues. Germline-derived CDR1 and CDR2 are SGHKS and YYEKEE (reference sequence). CDR3 bases: TGTGCCAGCAGCCGACGACGGGACTCCACAAACAATGAGCAGTTCTTC. Translation gives CASSRRRDSTNNEQFF.

This clonotype was recorded at least ten times. The rearrangement joins TRBV3-1 to TRBJ2-5; unclear D gene. With 5 bases removed from V and 4 bases from J, the gap between germline ends came to 14 bases. CDR1 is LGHDT, CDR2 YNNKEL, per germline (reference sequence). The CDR3 length is 14 residues. CDR3 in DNA: TGTGCCAGCAGCTACCGAGCCGGGCTAGAGACCCAGTACTTC. Amino acid sequence: CASSYRAGLETQYF.

This clonotype was recorded many times. V and J are TRBV28 and TRBJ2-7; no firm D call. With 3 bases removed from V and 5 bases from J, the gap between germline ends came to 8 bases. The length of the CDR3 is 12 residues. Germline V gene lookup returns CDR1 MDHEN and CDR2 SYDVKM. For the CDR3, the DNA is TGTGCCAGCAGTTTCCTCTCTGACGAGCAGTACTTC. Protein sequence: CASSFLSDEQYF. The whole variable domain, filled in from reference TRBV28 and TRBJ2-7, reads DVKVTQSSRYLVKRTGEKVFLECVQDMDHENMFWYRQDPGLGLRLIYFSYDVKMKEKGDIPEGYSVSREKKERFSLILESASTNQTSMYLCASSFLSDEQYFGPGTRLTVT.

The table lists this clonotype with many counts. The chain combines TRBV28 with TRBJ1-2; 7 nucleotides line up with TRBD1. Trimming removed 3 bases from V and 4 bases from J; junction bases left unmatched: 8. The CDR3 covers 15 residues. In germline, CDR1 is MDHEN, CDR2 SYDVKM. The CDR3 sequence is CASSFQPGQSYGYTF. CDR3 sequence (DNA): TGTGCCAGCAGTTTTCAACCGGGACAGAGCTATGGCTACACCTTC.

This chain joins TRBV6-2 or TRBV6-3 and TRBJ2-5; D is uncertain. V was pared by 5 bases and J by 1 base, with 14 bases between. Germline CDR1 MNHEY, CDR2 SVGEGT. This CDR3 comprises 15 residues. In DNA, the CDR3 is TGTGCCAGCAGTGAAAACGTCGAAGGCCAAGAGACCCAGTACTTC. Its translation: CASSENVEGQETQYF.

This clonotype was found many times. V and J are TRBV6-1 and TRBJ2-3; 11 nucleotides align to TRBD2. The CDR3 has 15 amino acids. Germline V gives CDR1 MNHNS, CDR2 SASEGT. V dropped 6 bases and J dropped 5; count of bases not matched to a gene: 7. The CDR3 loop is CASSQLAGVGDTQYF. The CDR3 DNA follows: TGTGCCAGCAGCCAACTAGCGGGAGTGGGAGATACGCAGTATTTT.